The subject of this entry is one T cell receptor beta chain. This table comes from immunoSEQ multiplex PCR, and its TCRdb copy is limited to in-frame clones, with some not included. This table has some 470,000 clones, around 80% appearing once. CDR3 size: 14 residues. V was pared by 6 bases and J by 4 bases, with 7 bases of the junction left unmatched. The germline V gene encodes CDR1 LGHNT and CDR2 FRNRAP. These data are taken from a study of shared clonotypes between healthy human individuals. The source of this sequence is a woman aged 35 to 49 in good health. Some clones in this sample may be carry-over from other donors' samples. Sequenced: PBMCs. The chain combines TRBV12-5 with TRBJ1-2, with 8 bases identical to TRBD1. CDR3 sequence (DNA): TGTGCTAGTGGACCCTCAGGGGGCTTCTATGGCTACACCTTC. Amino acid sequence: CASGPSGGFYGYTF.